One sample yielded the 9 T cell receptor beta chains listed below, sequenced in a study of a mutant IDH1 vaccine in newly diagnosed glioma. No cognate antigen is known for these TCRs. Time point meaning: week 35, safety follow-up. Topical imiquimod accompanied each vaccine dose, which consisted of 300 ug of mutant IDH1 20-mer peptide. Using immunoSEQ multiplex PCR, the repertoire was profiled, and TCRdb retains in-frame clones only, with some absent. The repertoire holds tens of thousands of clones, with 88% as singletons. Sample: PBMCs, taken from a glioma patient whose treatment included an IDH1 peptide vaccine. The source is a woman in her 40s with glioma.

In this sample, this clone turned up a few times. In DNA form, the CDR3 reads TGTGCCAGCATAGAGGGGGCGCCCGGGGAGCTGTTTTTT. This translates into CASIEGAPGELFF. The rearrangement uses TRBV6-6 and TRBJ2-2; 7 bases are a match to TRBD1. The length of the CDR3 is 13 residues. CDR1 is MNHNY, CDR2 SVGAGI, per germline (reference sequence). V trimming: 7 bases; J trimming: 6 bases; junction bases outside the gene matches: 5.

The V call is TRBV5-1, the J call TRBJ1-3; TRBD1 might be the D (5 bases). CDR3 length: 14 residues. Trimming left V 0 bases short and J 8 bases short, with 12 bases between. Germline-derived CDR1 and CDR2 are SGHRS and YFSETQ. CDR3 in amino acids: CASSLAGILDTIYF. The CDR3 bases are TGCGCCAGCAGCTTGGCAGGGATTTTAGACACCATATATTTT.

The chain carries TRBV6-1 and TRBJ2-7, with no clear D. Trimming took 6 bases from V and 2 from J, leaving 11 bases between them. Germline lookup yields CDR1 MNHNS and CDR2 SASEGT. This CDR3 region has 13 residues. CDR3 in DNA: TGTGCCAGCAGCAAAGGACCCACCTACGAGCAGTACTTC. Translated, it gives CASSKGPTYEQYF.

The table lists this clone with a count of one. The chain employs TRBV5-4 and TRBJ2-5, with D possibly being TRBD2 (5 bases). The CDR3 runs 14 residues. CDR1 is SGHNT and CDR2 is YYREEE in the germline V gene (reference sequence). With 1 base removed from V and 1 base from J, the gap between germline ends came to 8 bases. The DNA of the CDR3 is TGTGCCAGCAGCTTGCCCGGACTCCAAGAGACCCAGTACTTC. It translates to CASSLPGLQETQYF.

The chain joins TRBV6-6 to TRBJ1-5; D is unresolved. This CDR3 has 13 amino acids. Trimming removed 6 bases at V and 7 bases at J, with 13 bases between. CDR1 and CDR2 (germline): MNHNY, SVGAGI (reference sequence). The CDR3 nucleotides read TGTGCCAGCAGCAACTCCCGGGGACAGCCCCAGCATTTT. This sequence encodes CASSNSRGQPQHF.

The chain uses TRBV7-2 and TRBJ2-1, with D possibly TRBD1 on 7 matching bases. Germline CDR1 SGHTA, CDR2 FQGNSA. The CDR3 spans 14 residues. Trimming pared 7 bases from V and 3 bases from J, leaving 13 bases between. CDR3 bases: TGTGCCAGCATCCCTCAGGGGGGCTACAATGAGCAGTTCTTC. This gives the protein CASIPQGGYNEQFF.

The chain joins TRBV9 to TRBJ2-2; TRBD1 matches 7 bases. The CDR3 spans 15 residues. From germline, CDR1 is SGDLS and CDR2 YYNGEE. V lost 0 bases, J lost 5 bases, and 4 bases stayed unmatched. CDR3 sequence (DNA): TGTGCCAGCAGCGTAGGAAGGGGGCGGACCGGGGAGCTGTTTTTT. It specifies CASSVGRGRTGELFF.

This clone was found once. The chain couples TRBV27 to TRBJ1-1; 9 bases line up with TRBD1. The V gene's germline CDR1 is MNHEY and CDR2 SMNVEV (reference sequence). The CDR3 is 16 amino acids. J gave up 10 bases and V 5 bases, and 17 bases lay outside the gene matches. The CDR3 DNA sequence: TGTGCCAGCAGTGAATCCCCCGAGACAGGGGGATTGTCAGCTTTCTTT. Its translation: CASSESPETGGLSAFF.

The V call is TRBV7-2, the J call TRBJ1-1; no reliable D call. CDR1 and CDR2 from the germline V gene are SGHTA and FQGNSA. The CDR3 has 15 residues. Trimming took off 5 bases at V and 1 base at J, with 14 bases between the two ends. The CDR3 is CASSAWTVANTEAFF. The CDR3, as DNA: TGTGCCAGCAGCGCCTGGACGGTAGCGAACACTGAAGCTTTCTTT. Supplemented by reference TRBV7-2 and TRBJ1-1, the full variable domain reads GAGVSQSPSNKVTEKGKDVELRCDPISGHTALYWYRQSLGQGLEFLIYFQGNSAPDKSGLPSDRFSAERTGGSVSTLTIQRTQQEDSAVYLCASSAWTVANTEAFFGQGTRLTVV.